This note documents a single T cell receptor beta chain sequence. Its target is not known. The record originates from a study of T-cell reconstitution after alpha-beta-depleted transplantation in children. Preparation of the TCRbeta library involved a method that used unique molecular identifiers. TCRdb re-derived calls from the PCR reads in MiXCR, one entry per CDR3 protein. The data show 300,000 to 400,000 distinct CDR3 sequences, 15% to 20% seen once. Findings and limits, study-wide: For some patients, TCRbeta diversity was high at day 60 because of recipient T cells and thymic progenitors that survived. About two months after transplant, alpha-beta T cells reportedly came from several hundred expanded graft clones. After one year, T-cell counts and TCRbeta diversity mostly came from new T cells.

Sequenced material: PBMCs, mostly from graft donor cells, taken 360 days after TCRalphabeta/CD19-depleted stem cell transplant. The clonotype was recovered from a male patient under 10 years old who had a stem cell transplant for acute lymphoblastic leukemia, so the T cells may come from the graft donor.

The DNA for the CDR3 is TGTGCCAGCAGCACCCGACAGGGACCCACAGATACGCAGTATTTT. Translation gives CASSTRQGPTDTQYF. The chain employs TRBV7-8 and TRBJ2-3; 7 bases line up with TRBD1. The length of the CDR3 is 15 residues. The junction had 7 bases not matched to a gene; V was cut back by 5 bases and J by 2 bases. Per germline, CDR1 SGHVS and CDR2 FQNEAQ.